This T cell receptor (beta chain) stems from a study of cytomegalovirus exposure and HLA in healthy donors. Regarding the study as a whole: The study designated 150 or so TCR beta chains cytomegalovirus-associated. Confirmation in vitro established that three CMV-associated chains were specific for CMV antigens.

Note on this clone: Its matching antigen is unknown.

Deletions cut 2 bases from V and 7 bases from J, with 7 bases between. The CDR3 contains 12 residues. Germline V gene lookup returns CDR1 SGHRS and CDR2 YFSETQ. The method was immunoSEQ multiplex PCR; TCRdb's version includes in-frame clones alone and lacks a portion of them. Here the sample spans about 150,000 clones, over 80% being singletons. The chain employs TRBV5-1 and TRBJ2-1, with D uncertain. Sequencing was carried out using PBMCs. This clonotype originated in a man in his late teens or twenties in good health and CMV-seropositive. The CDR3, as DNA: TGCGCCAGCAGCTTCTTATTGAATGAGCAGTTCTTC. Protein sequence: CASSFLLNEQFF.